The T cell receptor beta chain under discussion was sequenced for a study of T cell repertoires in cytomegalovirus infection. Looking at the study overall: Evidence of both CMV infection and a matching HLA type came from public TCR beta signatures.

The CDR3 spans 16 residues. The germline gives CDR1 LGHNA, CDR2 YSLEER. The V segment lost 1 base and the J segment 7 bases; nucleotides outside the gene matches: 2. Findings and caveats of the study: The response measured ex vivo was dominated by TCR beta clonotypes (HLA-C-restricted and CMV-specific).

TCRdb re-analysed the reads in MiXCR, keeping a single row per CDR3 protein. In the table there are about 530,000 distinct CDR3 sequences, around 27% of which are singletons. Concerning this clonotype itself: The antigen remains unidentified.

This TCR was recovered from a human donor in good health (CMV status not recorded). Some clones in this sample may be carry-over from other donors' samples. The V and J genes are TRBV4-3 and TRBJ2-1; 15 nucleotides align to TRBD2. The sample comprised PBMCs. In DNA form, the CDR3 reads TGCGCCAGCAGCCAAGTTGGACTAGCGGGAGGGAATGAGCAGTTCTTC. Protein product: CASSQVGLAGGNEQFF.